Below are 7 T cell receptor beta chains sequenced from a single sample in a study of OX40 agonist ivuxolimab in advanced cancers. This table comes from immunoSEQ multiplex PCR, and its TCRdb copy is limited to in-frame clones, with some not included. The table has 43,000 or so clones, around 87% seen once. The specimen was CD4+ or CD8+ T cells sorted from blood, collected in a trial of the OX40 agonist ivuxolimab. These TCRs come from an adult with an advanced solid tumor such as melanoma, head and neck, liver or kidney cancer.

The rearrangement links TRBV29-1 to TRBJ2-7; no reliable D call. V was trimmed by 5 bases and J by 0 bases, leaving 8 bases between them. In germline, CDR1 is SQVTM, CDR2 ANQGSEA. This CDR3 has 12 amino acids. CDR3 loop: CSVLSSSYEQYF. In DNA, the CDR3 is TGCAGCGTTTTGAGTAGCTCCTACGAGCAGTACTTC.

The chain employs TRBV4-1 and TRBJ2-3, with D maybe TRBD1 (5 bases). Germline CDR1 reads MGHRA; CDR2 reads YSYEKL. V was pared by 4 bases and J by 4 bases, with 15 bases between. The CDR3 sequence is 15 residues long. CDR3 amino acids: CASSLRDGSPDTQYF. In DNA form, the CDR3 reads TGCGCCAGCAGCCTCAGGGATGGAAGTCCAGATACGCAGTATTTT.

This chain uses TRBV7-9 with TRBJ1-2; D is undetermined. From germline, CDR1 is SEHNR and CDR2 FQNEAQ (reference sequence). Deletions cut 1 base from V and 4 bases from J, with 7 bases between. The CDR3 has 13 amino acids. For the CDR3, the DNA is TGTGCCAGCAGCTTAGATGCCAGCTATGGCTACACCTTC. Its protein is CASSLDASYGYTF.

This clone is categorized as medium-sized. The gene calls are TRBV6-5 and TRBJ2-5; 11 positions match TRBD2. The CDR3 contains 14 residues. Looked up from germline, CDR1 is MNHEY and CDR2 is SVGAGI. The V segment lost 4 bases and the J segment 6 bases; nucleotides outside the gene matches: 4. The CDR3 DNA reads TGTGCCAGCAGTTCTCCTAGCGGGAGGCAGACCCAGTACTTC. Protein product: CASSSPSGRQTQYF.

The chain carries TRBV7-9 and TRBJ2-5, with a tentative D call TRBD1 (7 bases). V gave up 5 bases and J gave up 2 bases, with 15 bases separating them. CDR3 length equals 15 residues. The germline CDR1 and CDR2 sequences are SEHNR and FQNEAQ (reference sequence). As DNA, the CDR3 is TGTGCCAGCAGCCTGCGACAGGGACTTCAAGAGACCCAGTACTTC. This translates into CASSLRQGLQETQYF.

This clone was detected only once. This chain joins TRBV28 and TRBJ1-4; 10 bases align to TRBD1. V dropped 6 bases and J dropped 7; count of bases not matched to a gene: 14. The germline V gene has CDR1 MDHEN and CDR2 SYDVKM. CDR3 length: 17 residues. The CDR3 sequence is CASSLRDRGLFSEKLFF. DNA for the CDR3: TGTGCCAGCAGCCTAAGGGACAGGGGTTTATTTAGTGAAAAACTGTTTTTT.

V and J are TRBV7-8 and TRBJ2-1, with TRBD1 identical over 10 bases. The CDR3 extends over 16 amino acids. Trimming cost V 3 bases and J 8 bases; bases outside gene matches: 10. From germline, CDR1 is SGHVS and CDR2 FQNEAQ. Here the CDR3 DNA reads TGTGCCAGCAGCTTTCTACCGGGACAGGGGTTAGATGAGCAGTTCTTC. This encodes CASSFLPGQGLDEQFF.